This is a list of T cell receptor beta chains from one sample in a study of cytomegalovirus exposure and HLA in healthy donors. The assay was immunoSEQ multiplex PCR, and TCRdb's table has in-frame clones only and misses some. Among about 140,000 clones, over 75% were seen once, and the ten largest hold roughly 2.8%. The sequencing sample was made of PBMCs. These receptors were taken from a woman aged 30 to 39 in good health and CMV-seronegative. The CDR3 runs from the conserved cysteine through the conserved F or W. D genes are given only for firm matches. The listing skips clone size in some rows; elsewhere it reads once, few, many or a size class.

TRBV5-1	.	few	TRBJ2-7	TGCGCCAGACCGGGACTCTCCTACGAGCAGTACTTC	CARPGLSYEQYF
TRBV15	.	once	TRBJ1-4	TGTGCCACCAGCAGATTCTCCCGGGGGAATACTAATGAAAAACTGTTTTTT	CATSRFSRGNTNEKLFF
TRBV9	TRBD1	.	TRBJ2-7	TGTGCCAGCAGCGTAGGGGACAGAGAAGAGCAGTACTTC	CASSVGDREEQYF
TRBV5-1	TRBD2	.	TRBJ2-1	TGCGCCAGCAGTATTCTAGCGGGAGGGAACAATGAGCAGTTCTTC	CASSILAGGNNEQFF
TRBV7-3	.	.	TRBJ2-3	TGTGCCAGCAGCTCGGAGTTGGCAGATACGCAGTATTTT	CASSSELADTQYF
TRBV5-4	.	.	TRBJ2-1	TGTGCCAGCAGCTTGGACCTCGGACTCTCCTACAATGAGCAGTTCTTC	CASSLDLGLSYNEQFF
TRBV6-5	.	.	TRBJ1-3	TGTGCCAGCAGTTACGACGGACACTCTGGAAACACCATATATTTT	CASSYDGHSGNTIYF
TRBV6-1	TRBD1	.	TRBJ1-4	TGTGCCAGCAGTGAAGCGCCGGGACAGGGGGCGGAAAAACTGTTTTTT	CASSEAPGQGAEKLFF
TRBV6-1	.	medium-sized	TRBJ2-7	TGTGCCGTGTCGGCCCCGAGGGTCTACGAGCAGTACTTC	CAVSAPRVYEQYF
TRBV23-1	TRBD1	.	TRBJ2-7	TGCGCCAGCAGTCAACCTCAAACAGGGGCCGAGCAGTACTTC	CASSQPQTGAEQYF
TRBV7-9	TRBD1	.	TRBJ2-7	TGTGCCAGCAGCTCCAGGACAGGGCCCTACGAGCAGTACTTC	CASSSRTGPYEQYF
TRBV5-1	TRBD1	few	TRBJ1-1	TGCGCCAGCAGCTGGACGGGACAGATGGACACTGAAGCTTTCTTT	CASSWTGQMDTEAFF
TRBV27	.	.	TRBJ2-7	TGTGCCAGCAGTTCATCAAGGGGGAAGGAGCAGTACTTC	CASSSSRGKEQYF
TRBV2	TRBD2	.	TRBJ2-1	TGTGCCAGCGGGGGCCTCAGAGCGGGAGAGGAGCAGTTCTTC	CASGGLRAGEEQFF
TRBV7-8	.	.	TRBJ2-5	TGTGCCAGCAGCTTAATATCAGGGCACTCGGAGACCCAGTACTTC	CASSLISGHSETQYF
TRBV6-1	.	few	TRBJ1-1	TGTGCCAGCAGGTGGACAGAGGCCATGAACACTGAAGCTTTCTTT	CASRWTEAMNTEAFF
TRBV7-3	.	.	TRBJ2-5	TGTGCCAGCAGCCCCAATGGCGGGGTAGAGACCCAGTACTTC	CASSPNGGVETQYF
TRBV5-4	TRBD1	.	TRBJ2-7	TGTGCCAGCAGTCCCGGGACAGGGGTAAGGTACGAGCAGTACTTC	CASSPGTGVRYEQYF
TRBV7-6	TRBD1	.	TRBJ2-4	TGTGCCAGCAGCTTAGGACAGGGGTGGAACATTCAGTACTTC	CASSLGQGWNIQYF
TRBV27	TRBD1	.	TRBJ2-6	TGTGCCAGCAGTCGATACCAGGGGACAGGGATATCTGGGGCCAACGTCCTGACTTTC	CASSRYQGTGISGANVLTF
TRBV5-1	.	.	TRBJ1-5	TGCGCCAGCAGCTTGGGAGACAATCAGCCCCAGCATTTT	CASSLGDNQPQHF
TRBV11-2	TRBD2	once	TRBJ2-3	TGTGCCAGCAGCTTACTAGCGGGGGGGCGTGGTACGCAGTATTTT	CASSLLAGGRGTQYF
TRBV7-9	.	.	TRBJ2-7	TGTTCCAGCAGCCAACCCGGTACCGGGATCCCTTCCGACGAGCAGTACTTC	CSSSQPGTGIPSDEQYF
TRBV4-1	TRBD2	.	TRBJ2-7	TGCGCCAGCAGCCAAGCGACCGGGACTAGAGGCTACGAGCAGTACTTC	CASSQATGTRGYEQYF
TRBV5-6	.	.	TRBJ1-5	TGTGCCAGCAGCTTGTTATCGGCGGGGCAGGCCAATCAGCCCCAGCATTTT	CASSLLSAGQANQPQHF
TRBV5-1	TRBD1	.	TRBJ1-4	TGCGCCAGCAGCTTTTCAAACAGGGGGAATGAAAAACTGTTTTTT	CASSFSNRGNEKLFF
TRBV11-2	.	.	TRBJ1-2	TGTGCCAGCAGCTTAGCGGGGGGGCGTTATGGCTACACCTTC	CASSLAGGRYGYTF
TRBV19	.	.	TRBJ1-1	TGTGCCAGTAGTATAGCCTTCCGGGACACTGAAGCTTTCTTT	CASSIAFRDTEAFF
TRBV11-2	.	.	TRBJ2-5	TGTGCCAGCAGCCCACAGGGCTATGGGGTGGAGACCCAGTACTTC	CASSPQGYGVETQYF
TRBV27	TRBD2	.	TRBJ2-3	TGTGCCAGCAGTAAAGGACTAGCGGGTGCCCGGAAGGATACGCAGTATTTT	CASSKGLAGARKDTQYF
TRBV28	.	.	TRBJ2-7	TGTGCCACCCTTTTATCAGGGGCCTCCTACGAGCAGTACTTC	CATLLSGASYEQYF
TRBV2	.	once	TRBJ2-5	TGTGCCAGCCACTCGCGGGGAGGTGAGACCCAGTACTTC	CASHSRGGETQYF
TRBV6-4	TRBD2	.	TRBJ2-1	TGTGCCAGCAGTGACACTCGGCGGGAGCAAGTCGGTGAGCAGTTCTTC	CASSDTRREQVGEQFF
TRBV14	.	.	TRBJ2-7	TGTGCCAGCAGCCAAGATCAATATAGGACTCTAGTTCCCTCCTACGAGCAGTACTTC	CASSQDQYRTLVPSYEQYF
TRBV7-9	.	.	TRBJ1-6	TGTGCCAGCAGCTTCGGGAGCTATAATTCACCCCTCCACTTT	CASSFGSYNSPLHF
TRBV28	.	.	TRBJ2-3	TGTGCCAGCAGTCGCGACCTCGGGGGCACAGATACGCAGTATTTT	CASSRDLGGTDTQYF
TRBV11-1	TRBD1	.	TRBJ2-1	TGTGCCAGCAGCTTAGAGGGGGCGCGGTACAATGAGCAGTTCTTC	CASSLEGARYNEQFF
TRBV19	TRBD1	.	TRBJ1-6	TGTGCCACTAGGATGACAGGGAAGGGGAATTCACCCCTCCACTTT	CATRMTGKGNSPLHF
TRBV7-2	.	once	TRBJ1-6	TGTGCCAGCAGCTTAGCTGGGTCAGGTTATTCACCCCTCCACTTT	CASSLAGSGYSPLHF
TRBV10-3	.	.	TRBJ2-6	TGTGCCATCAGTGCTTCAGGGGCGTCCGGGGCCAACGTCCTGACTTTC	CAISASGASGANVLTF
TRBV6-5	.	.	TRBJ2-7	TGTGCCAGCAGTGACGGCAGGAACGAGCAGTACTTC	CASSDGRNEQYF
TRBV15	.	.	TRBJ2-7	TGTGCCACCAGCAGGACTAGATTTGTTGAGCAGTACTTC	CATSRTRFVEQYF
TRBV4-3	.	.	TRBJ2-3	TGCGCCAGCAGCCAATTTAGCGGTAATACTGATACGCAGTATTTT	CASSQFSGNTDTQYF
TRBV7-7	.	.	TRBJ2-7	TGTGCCAGCAGCTTACGGGGTGGGGAGCAGTACTTC	CASSLRGGEQYF
TRBV4-1	.	.	TRBJ1-4	TGCGCCAGCAGCCCGACGACAGGCGAAAAACTGTTTTTT	CASSPTTGEKLFF
TRBV5-1	.	once	TRBJ2-5	TGCGCCAGCAGCTTGGGAAGCAGGGGAACCCCACCGACCCAGTACTTC	CASSLGSRGTPPTQYF
TRBV4-1	.	.	TRBJ1-1	TGCGCCAGCAGCCAAGACCCGGACACTGAAGCTTTCTTT	CASSQDPDTEAFF
TRBV27	.	.	TRBJ2-7	TGTGCCAGCAGTCCGGGTTCCGCGGGCTACGAGCAGTACTTC	CASSPGSAGYEQYF
TRBV6-1	TRBD1	few	TRBJ2-7	TGTGCCAGCAGTGCTTATTGGACAGGGCCCTCCGAGCAGTACTTC	CASSAYWTGPSEQYF
TRBV4-1	.	.	TRBJ1-4	TGCGCCAGCAGCCAAGGGTACAGGGAAGCCCTTGGGGAAAAACTGTTTTTT	CASSQGYREALGEKLFF